This TCR beta chain is from a study of blood T cell repertoires in COVID-19. Across the study: The United States, Italy and Spain supplied acute and convalescent COVID-19 samples. PBMCs, B-cell-depleted T cells, or T cells provided the cDNA or gDNA that made up the material.

Authors' data handling: Reference gene primers were amplified, and this amplification served to estimate nucleated cell counts. Method: immunoSEQ multiplex PCR; TCRdb's copy keeps in-frame clones and lacks some. The DNA gave D and trimming, while V, J and clone size come from that table. The sample has about 140,000 clones, about nine tenths seen once; the top ten hold about 10%. The CDR3 is 17 residues long. Germline V gives CDR1 LNHNV, CDR2 YYDKDF (reference sequence). Germline trimming cut 0 bases from V and 2 bases from J; bases unmatched to any gene: 4. This receptor was obtained from a man aged 50 or older with active or convalescent COVID-19. The sample was peripheral blood. The chain links TRBV15 to TRBJ2-6; 7 bases match TRBD2. This CDR3 is CATSRDRRGTGANVLTF. In DNA, the CDR3 is TGTGCCACCAGCAGAGATCGGCGGGGGACTGGGGCCAACGTCCTGACTTTC. The entire variable domain, with the rest obtained from reference TRBV15 and TRBJ2-6, is as follows: DAMVIQNPRYQVTQFGKPVTLSCSQTLNHNVMYWYQQKSSQAPKLLFHYYDKDFNNEADTPDNFQSRRPNTSFCFLDIRSPGLGDTAMYLCATSRDRRGTGANVLTFGAGSRLTVL.